The sequence of this T cell receptor beta chain was determined in a study of lymphopenia after photon versus proton radiotherapy. Findings and caveats of the study: After lymphocyte nadir, photon-treated repertoires showed oligoclonal expansion, especially CD8+ Temra. Survival link was tested only in deceased patients; proton benefit remains a possibility.

On this clone itself: Its antigen is unidentified.

The repertoire was sequenced with immunoSEQ multiplex PCR; TCRdb's copy has only in-frame clones and lacks some. The repertoire holds roughly 76,000 clones, with 85% to 95% as singletons. The CDR3 is 14 amino acids. Germline CDR1 and CDR2: SEHNR and FQNEAQ (reference sequence). V lost 7 bases to trimming and J lost 1 base, with 13 bases between them. This TCR was sampled from a woman aged 40 to 55 with cholangiocarcinoma. Source: peripheral blood, taken from a patient treated with photon-based radiotherapy. The V call is TRBV7-9, the J call TRBJ1-1, with D unresolved. The CDR3 loop reads CASTQMDRNTEAFF. The CDR3 bases are TGTGCCAGCACCCAGATGGACCGGAACACTGAAGCTTTCTTT.